Below, 13 T cell receptor beta chains from the same sample are listed, as sequenced in a study of shared clonotypes between healthy human individuals. Profiled with immunoSEQ multiplex PCR; TCRdb holds only in-frame clones, not every one. Of under 2,500,000 clones listed, roughly 95% were seen once; the top ten hold about 0.13%. The sample consisted of naive CD4+ T cells sorted from blood. Noted subset: CD45RA+ positively selected. The origin of the receptors is a man aged 18 to 29 in good health.

The chain uses TRBV4-3 and TRBJ1-4; TRBD1 matches 8 bases. The V gene end was trimmed by 4 bases and the J gene end by 3 bases; junction bases not matched to a gene: 4. In germline, CDR1 is LGHNA, CDR2 YSLEER. CDR3 length: 15 residues. The chain's CDR3 is CASSPGGIANEKLFF. DNA of the CDR3: TGCGCCAGCAGCCCAGGGGGCATTGCTAATGAAAAACTGTTTTTT.

This chain uses TRBV7-2 with TRBJ1-1; D not certain. The germline V gene has CDR1 SGHTA and CDR2 FQGNSA. This CDR3 has 14 residues. Trimming shortened V by 8 bases and J by 0 bases, and 13 bases separated the two germline ends. The CDR3 DNA reads TGTGCCAGCCGCTGGCGGAACATGAACACTGAAGCTTTCTTT. Amino acids: CASRWRNMNTEAFF.

The chain carries TRBV28 and TRBJ1-6, with D hard to call. V lost 3 bases, J lost 0 bases, and 6 bases lay in between. Looked up from germline, CDR1 is MDHEN and CDR2 is SYDVKM. The CDR3 consists of 15 residues. CDR3 region: CASSFGSSYNSPLHF. CDR3 nucleotide sequence: TGTGCCAGCAGTTTCGGTAGCTCCTATAATTCACCCCTCCACTTT.

The V and J genes are TRBV5-1 and TRBJ1-1; D is ambiguous. V lost 2 bases and J 0 bases, leaving 8 bases between the germline ends. The CDR3 consists of 14 residues. Germline assignment: CDR1 SGHRS and CDR2 YFSETQ. Written as DNA, the CDR3 is TGCGCCAGCAGCTTACAGACCATGAACACTGAAGCTTTCTTT. Amino acids: CASSLQTMNTEAFF.

The chain has TRBV5-1 and TRBJ2-5; 8 bases match TRBD1. V shed 1 base, J shed 4 bases, and the junction held 3 bases outside the gene matches. There are 14 residues in the CDR3. Per the germline V gene, CDR1 is SGHRS and CDR2 is YFSETQ. In nucleotides, the CDR3 is TGCGCCAGCAGCTTGAGGACAGGGCTAGAGACCCAGTACTTC. It specifies CASSLRTGLETQYF.

The gene calls are TRBV30 and TRBJ1-2; 12 positions agree with TRBD1. With 2 bases clipped from V and 8 bases from J, the junction kept 6 bases outside the gene matches. The CDR3 loop spans 14 amino acids. Germline CDR1 GTSNPN, CDR2 SVGIG (reference sequence). CDR3 DNA sequence: TGTGCCTGGAGTTGGGACAGGGGGCATTCCGGCTACACCTTC. This codes for CAWSWDRGHSGYTF. Based on the CDR3 plus reference TRBV30 and TRBJ1-2, the full variable domain is SQTIHQWPATLVQPVGSPLSLECTVEGTSNPNLYWYRQAAGRGLQLLFYSVGIGQISSEVPQNLSASRPQDRQFILSSKKLLLSDSGFYLCAWSWDRGHSGYTFGSGTRLTVV.

J is TRBJ2-3 and V is TRBV10-3; no clear D gene. This CDR3 has 12 amino acids. The ends were cut back, 2 bases at V and 2 bases at J, with 2 bases in the middle. Germline V gives CDR1 ENHRY, CDR2 SYGVKD. The CDR3 spells CAISEATDTQYF. CDR3 nucleotides: TGTGCCATCAGTGAGGCCACAGATACGCAGTATTTT.

This clone has just one count. The rearrangement uses TRBV28 and TRBJ1-2; D might be TRBD1 (6 bases). The V end lost 7 bases, the J end lost 6 bases, and 12 bases lay between the germline ends. Germline CDR1 reads MDHEN; CDR2 reads SYDVKM. The CDR3 extends over 12 amino acids. The CDR3 region is CASTPRGHGYTF. The CDR3 nucleotides read TGTGCCAGCACCCCCCGGGGGCATGGCTACACCTTC.

V usage is TRBV28 and J usage is TRBJ1-5, with 9 bases fitting TRBD1. The CDR3 sequence is 16 residues long. V gave up 7 bases and J gave up 7 bases; unmatched junction bases: 14. Germline loops: CDR1 MDHEN, CDR2 SYDVKM. In DNA, the CDR3 is TGTGCCAGCATAAGATTCCGGGACAGGGCGGGCCAGCCCCAGCATTTT. Encoded protein: CASIRFRDRAGQPQHF. The variable domain in full, with the rest retrieved from reference TRBV28 and TRBJ1-5, is DVKVTQSSRYLVKRTGEKVFLECVQDMDHENMFWYRQDPGLGLRLIYFSYDVKMKEKGDIPEGYSVSREKKERFSLILESASTNQTSMYLCASIRFRDRAGQPQHFGDGTRLSIL.

The genes are TRBV6-5 and TRBJ1-5; weak D call: TRBD1 (6 bases). The CDR3 length is 15 residues. V gave up 8 bases and J gave up 2 bases, with 16 bases separating them. The V gene's germline CDR1 is MNHEY and CDR2 SVGAGI. The CDR3 DNA follows: TGTGCCAGCGCCACAGGGATGAGAGGCAATCAGCCCCAGCATTTT. Amino acids: CASATGMRGNQPQHF.

The chain uses TRBV12-5 and TRBJ2-3; either TRBD1 or TRBD2 may fit D (5 bases each). V lost 0 bases and J lost 4, with 14 bases in between. Germline-derived CDR1 and CDR2 are LGHNT and FRNRAP. The CDR3 is made up of 16 amino acids. CDR3 sequence (DNA): TGTGCTAGTGGTTTGGTACTTAGAGGGGCTTCAGATACGCAGTATTTT. This sequence encodes CASGLVLRGASDTQYF.

The V gene is TRBV30, the J gene TRBJ1-2; D not resolved. V was shortened by 2 bases and J by 0 bases, with 7 bases between the two germline ends. The CDR3 is 13 amino acids. Germline CDR1 and CDR2: GTSNPN and SVGIG (reference sequence). Here the CDR3 DNA reads TGTGCCTGGAGTAACGGCCCTAACTATGGCTACACCTTC. Translated, it gives CAWSNGPNYGYTF. Full variable domain (missing parts from reference TRBV30 and TRBJ1-2): SQTIHQWPATLVQPVGSPLSLECTVEGTSNPNLYWYRQAAGRGLQLLFYSVGIGQISSEVPQNLSASRPQDRQFILSSKKLLLSDSGFYLCAWSNGPNYGYTFGSGTRLTVV.

V and J are TRBV4-1 and TRBJ2-5; the D gene is possibly TRBD2 (5 bases). CDR1 is MGHRA and CDR2 is YSYEKL in the germline V gene. This CDR3 is built from 15 residues. Trimming stripped 3 bases from V and 1 base from J, with 12 bases between. CDR3 residues: CASSHDPGTQETQYF. The CDR3 coding sequence is TGCGCCAGCAGCCATGATCCGGGAACCCAAGAGACCCAGTACTTC.